One sample yielded the 3 T cell receptor beta chains listed below, sequenced in a study of PD-1 blockade in classical Hodgkin lymphoma (dated by TCRdb to 2018 to 2021). Library preparation used the immunoSEQ multiplex PCR assay. TCRdb holds this immuneACCESS table with in-frame rearrangements only. Some clones are missing; in checked studies, unresolved V genes explain under half, and the rest has no known cause. This sample is represented by 50,000 or so clones; 90% of them were singletons. The ten largest clones take up more than 11% of the sample. Interpreted using the paper, the time point label stands for: cycle 4 day 1 (C4D1), after less than 7 weeks of nivolumab. Every trial patient had relapsed following autologous stem cell transplantation, and prior brentuximab vedotin exposure was what differed among cohorts A, B and C. This material consisted of peripheral blood mononuclear cells (PBMCs), taken before the fourth cycle of nivolumab. These receptors all stem from a human donor with classical Hodgkin lymphoma.

The rearrangement joins TRBV6-4 to TRBJ2-3, with 7 bases aligning to TRBD2. V lost 3 bases to trimming and J lost 1 base; unmatched junction nucleotides: 1. CDR1 MRHNA and CDR2 SNTAGT come from the germline V gene. The CDR3 consists of 14 residues. CDR3 sequence (DNA): TGTGCCAGCAGTGATCTAGCGGGCACAGATACGCAGTATTTT. Translated: CASSDLAGTDTQYF.

The gene calls are TRBV5-1 and TRBJ1-2, with 9 positions matching TRBD1. The CDR3 spans 16 residues. Germline CDR1 is SGHRS and CDR2 is YFSETQ. After removal of 5 bases from V and 3 bases from J, the junction contained 11 bases not matched to a gene. The CDR3 DNA reads as TGCGCCAGCAGTTTTGGACCGGGACAGGGAGACTATGGCTACACCTTC. Protein: CASSFGPGQGDYGYTF. Looking up the rest from reference TRBV5-1 and TRBJ1-2 gives the full variable domain: KAGVTQTPRYLIKTRGQQVTLSCSPISGHRSVSWYQQTPGQGLQFLFEYFSETQRNKGNFPGRFSGRQFSNSRSEMNVSTLELGDSALYLCASSFGPGQGDYGYTFGSGTRLTVV.

The chain's CDR3 is CASSQRDVSGAPLNEQFF. CDR3 in DNA: TGTGCCAGCAGCCAACGGGACGTATCGGGAGCCCCTCTGAATGAGCAGTTCTTC. The genes are TRBV4-2 and TRBJ2-1, with TRBD2 as a possible D gene (6 bases). The length of the CDR3 is 18 residues. CDR1 LGHNA and CDR2 YNFKEQ come from the germline V gene. Trimming left V 2 bases short and J 7 bases short, with 24 bases between.